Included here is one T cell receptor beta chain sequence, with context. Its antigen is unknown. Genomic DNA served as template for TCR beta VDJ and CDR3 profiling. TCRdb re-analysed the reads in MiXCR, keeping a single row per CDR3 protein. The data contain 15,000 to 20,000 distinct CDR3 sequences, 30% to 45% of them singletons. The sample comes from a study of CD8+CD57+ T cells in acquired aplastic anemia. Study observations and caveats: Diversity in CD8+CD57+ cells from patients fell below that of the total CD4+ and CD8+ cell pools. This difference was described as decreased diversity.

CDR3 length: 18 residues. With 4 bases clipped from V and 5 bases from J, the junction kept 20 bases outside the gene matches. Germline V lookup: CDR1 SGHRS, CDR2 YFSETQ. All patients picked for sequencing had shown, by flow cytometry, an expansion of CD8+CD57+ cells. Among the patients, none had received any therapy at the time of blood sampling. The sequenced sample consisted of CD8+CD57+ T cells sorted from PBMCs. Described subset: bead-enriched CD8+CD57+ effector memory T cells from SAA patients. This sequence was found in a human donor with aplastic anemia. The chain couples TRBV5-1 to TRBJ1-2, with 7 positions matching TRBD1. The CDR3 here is CASSDWPPDREIWYGYTF. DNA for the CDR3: TGCGCCAGCAGCGACTGGCCCCCAGACAGGGAGATTTGGTATGGCTACACCTTC.